These 25 T cell receptor beta chains were all obtained from the same sample, sequenced in a study of blood T cell repertoires in COVID-19. Clones were sequenced by immunoSEQ multiplex PCR, and TCRdb holds only the in-frame ones, with some missing. There are some 340,000 clones in the sample; 83% occur only once, and roughly 5.1% lies in the top ten. The sequenced sample consisted of PBMCs or T cells enriched from blood (not recorded which). These receptors were collected from a woman aged 50 to 60 who had recovered from COVID-19.

The chain joins TRBV7-9 to TRBJ2-3, with unresolved D. CDR3 length: 13 amino acids. Germline CDR1 reads SEHNR; CDR2 reads FQNEAQ (reference sequence). V lost 5 bases and J lost 5, with 11 bases in between. As DNA, the CDR3 is TGTGCCAGCAGCCTTTTAACGGGAGATACGCAGTATTTT. This codes for CASSLLTGDTQYF. The variable domain in full, with the rest retrieved from reference TRBV7-9 and TRBJ2-3, is DTGVSQNPRHKITKRGQNVTFRCDPISEHNRLYWYRQTLGQGPEFLTYFQNEAQLEKSRLLSDRFSAERPKGSFSTLEIQRTEQGDSAMYLCASSLLTGDTQYFGPGTRLTVL.

This clone was seen a handful of times. The chain has TRBV6-2 or TRBV6-3 and TRBJ2-7; D call uncertain. The V and J ends lost 5 bases and 3 bases respectively, with 8 bases between them. The length of the CDR3 is 12 residues. CDR1 and CDR2 from the germline V gene are MNHEY and SVGEGT. In DNA, the CDR3 is TGTGCCAGCAGTCTGCCGGGCTACGAGCAGTACTTC. Translation: CASSLPGYEQYF.

V and J are TRBV7-2 and TRBJ2-5; D may be TRBD2 (5 bases). The CDR3 spans 14 residues. Looked up from germline, CDR1 is SGHTA and CDR2 is FQGNSA. V lost 2 bases, J lost 1 base, and 8 bases lay in between. CDR3 in DNA: TGTGCCAGCAGCTTACCGGGGATCCAAGAGACCCAGTACTTC. Protein product: CASSLPGIQETQYF.

V gene TRBV7-9 combines with J gene TRBJ1-1, with TRBD1 as a possible D gene (5 bases). V gave up 5 bases and J gave up 4 bases, with 11 bases separating them. The CDR3 is 13 residues long. Germline V gives CDR1 SEHNR, CDR2 FQNEAQ (reference sequence). The CDR3: CASSQGGVTEAFF. The DNA for the CDR3 is TGTGCCAGCAGCCAGGGAGGGGTCACTGAAGCTTTCTTT.

CDR3 in amino acids: CASSLQGALVTGELFF. In DNA form, the CDR3 reads TGTGCCAGCAGTTTACAGGGGGCGCTGGTCACCGGGGAGCTGTTTTTT. The rearrangement links TRBV2 to TRBJ2-2, with 9 bases identical to TRBD1. The CDR3 is 16 amino acids. Germline V gene data show CDR1 as SNHLY and CDR2 as FYNNEI. With 5 bases clipped from V and 4 bases from J, the junction kept 8 bases outside the gene matches.

The rearrangement joins TRBV7-9 to TRBJ1-2, with TRBD1 as a possible D gene (5 bases). Germline CDR1 SEHNR, CDR2 FQNEAQ (reference sequence). Trimming pared 3 bases from V and 2 bases from J, leaving 16 bases between. The CDR3 is 16 amino acids. CDR3 sequence reads: CASSFGGTVGNYGYTF. DNA of the CDR3: TGTGCCAGCAGCTTCGGGGGTACGGTTGGAAACTATGGCTACACCTTC.

The V call is TRBV19, the J call TRBJ1-5; the D is unclear. Germline CDR1 reads LNHDA; CDR2 reads SQIVND (reference sequence). The CDR3 consists of 15 residues. V gave up 5 bases and J gave up 1 base, with 12 bases separating them. The CDR3 DNA follows: TGTGCCAGTAGTGCTGGACTGTCGAGCAATCAGCCCCAGCATTTT. Amino acids: CASSAGLSSNQPQHF.

V and J are TRBV5-1 and TRBJ1-2; 8 nucleotides agree with TRBD1. This CDR3 spans 15 amino acids. Per the germline V gene, CDR1 is SGHRS and CDR2 is YFSETQ. With 4 bases clipped from V and 0 bases from J, the junction kept 5 bases outside the gene matches. CDR3 nucleotides: TGCGCCAGCAGCCCGGGACAGGCAACTAACTATGGCTACACCTTC. Protein sequence: CASSPGQATNYGYTF. Drawing the rest from reference TRBV5-1 and TRBJ1-2, the complete variable domain is KAGVTQTPRYLIKTRGQQVTLSCSPISGHRSVSWYQQTPGQGLQFLFEYFSETQRNKGNFPGRFSGRQFSNSRSEMNVSTLELGDSALYLCASSPGQATNYGYTFGSGTRLTVV.

The CDR3: CASSAYGAGNYGYTF. The CDR3 DNA is TGTGCCAGCAGCGCCTATGGGGCAGGAAACTATGGCTACACCTTC. This chain connects TRBV9 to TRBJ1-2; D possibly corresponds to TRBD1 (5 bases). Germline V CDR1 and CDR2: SGDLS, YYNGEE. The length of the CDR3 is 15 residues. The V and J ends lost 3 bases and 2 bases respectively, with 14 bases between them.

The J gene is TRBJ1-2, the V gene TRBV7-9, with TRBD1 matching 8 bases. The CDR3 is 12 residues long. V shed 5 bases, J shed 8 bases, and the junction held 4 bases outside the gene matches. Germline-derived CDR1 and CDR2 are SEHNR and FQNEAQ (reference sequence). CDR3: CASSNTGGGYTF. The CDR3 coding sequence is TGTGCCAGCAGCAACACAGGGGGAGGCTACACCTTC. The variable domain in full, with the rest retrieved from reference TRBV7-9 and TRBJ1-2, is DTGVSQNPRHKITKRGQNVTFRCDPISEHNRLYWYRQTLGQGPEFLTYFQNEAQLEKSRLLSDRFSAERPKGSFSTLEIQRTEQGDSAMYLCASSNTGGGYTFGSGTRLTVV.

The chain employs TRBV2 and TRBJ2-7, with TRBD2 matching over 12 bases. The CDR3 sequence is 17 residues long. Germline trimming cut 6 bases from V and 6 bases from J; bases unmatched to any gene: 15. Germline V gives CDR1 SNHLY, CDR2 FYNNEI. Here the CDR3 DNA reads TGTGCCAGCAGCCCCTCACCTGGGGCTAGCGGGAGGGGCGAGCAGTACTTC. Translated, it gives CASSPSPGASGRGEQYF.

The rearrangement links TRBV6-5 to TRBJ2-2; the D gene is possibly TRBD1 (6 bases). The CDR3 is made up of 14 amino acids. The V end lost 0 bases, the J end lost 6 bases, and 8 bases lay between the germline ends. Germline assignment: CDR1 MNHEY and CDR2 SVGAGI. The chain's CDR3 is CASSYSQGPGELFF. The CDR3 nucleotides read TGTGCCAGCAGTTACTCACAGGGACCCGGGGAGCTGTTTTTT.

The chain has TRBV4-1 and TRBJ2-1; 9 positions match TRBD2. V lost 4 bases to trimming and J lost 7 bases; unmatched junction nucleotides: 11. The CDR3 loop spans 16 amino acids. Germline assignment: CDR1 MGHRA and CDR2 YSYEKL. The CDR3 region has the DNA TGCGCCAGCAGCCCCTTCGCGGGGGGGCCGGGGAATGAGCAGTTCTTC. As protein: CASSPFAGGPGNEQFF.

This clone was seen a handful of times. This chain connects TRBV5-1 to TRBJ2-3, with D perhaps TRBD1 (5 bases). Germline CDR1 reads SGHRS; CDR2 reads YFSETQ. This CDR3 spans 16 amino acids. The germline V and J ends were trimmed by 1 base and 2 bases, with 14 bases remaining between them. The CDR3 here is CASSLIVGRDTDTQYF. In DNA form, the CDR3 reads TGCGCCAGCAGCTTGATAGTAGGCAGGGACACAGATACGCAGTATTTT.

The J gene is TRBJ2-3, the V gene TRBV28; a weak D match, TRBD1 (6 bases). Looked up from germline, CDR1 is MDHEN and CDR2 is SYDVKM. The CDR3 spans 15 residues. Trimming removed 2 bases from V and 6 bases from J, with 15 bases in between. The CDR3 DNA follows: TGTGCCAGCAGTTTACTGTCAGGGGCCGTGGATACGCAGTATTTT. It translates to CASSLLSGAVDTQYF.

This clone was picked up one time. This rearrangement joins TRBV18 to TRBJ1-6; perhaps TRBD1 as D (5 bases). V was pared by 6 bases and J by 6 bases, with 15 bases between. This CDR3 spans 15 amino acids. The germline gives CDR1 KGHSH, CDR2 LQKENI. The CDR3 loop reads CASSLETASNSPLHF. CDR3 sequence (DNA): TGTGCCAGCTCGCTTGAGACAGCTAGTAATTCACCCCTCCACTTT.

The genes are TRBV19 and TRBJ1-2; D is unclear. Germline-derived CDR1 and CDR2 are LNHDA and SQIVND (reference sequence). V lost 6 bases and J lost 4, with 12 bases in between. The length of the CDR3 is 13 residues. CDR3 coding DNA: TGTGCCAGTAGAATAACAGATTCCTATGGCTACACCTTC. Translation gives CASRITDSYGYTF.

This chain links TRBV5-6 with TRBJ2-1, with TRBD2 matching over 14 bases. CDR3 length: 16 amino acids. V lost 0 bases, J lost 5 bases, and 1 base stayed unmatched. Germline V gene sequence: CDR1 SGHDT, CDR2 YYEEEE. CDR3 protein: CASSLGLAGGNNEQFF. DNA for the CDR3: TGTGCCAGCAGCTTGGGACTAGCGGGAGGGAACAATGAGCAGTTCTTC.

This chain connects TRBV5-1 to TRBJ1-4; D gene ambiguous. This CDR3 contains 15 residues. Germline lookup yields CDR1 SGHRS and CDR2 YFSETQ. V dropped 5 bases and J dropped 0 bases, with 11 bases sitting between them. The CDR3 DNA follows: TGCGCCAGCAGTTACCAACTGGCAACTAATGAAAAACTGTTTTTT. Protein product: CASSYQLATNEKLFF.

The V and J genes are TRBV30 and TRBJ1-4, with unresolved D. V lost 2 bases and J 3 bases, leaving 10 bases between the germline ends. The germline V gene encodes CDR1 GTSNPN and CDR2 SVGIG (reference sequence). This CDR3 has 14 amino acids. The CDR3 reads CAWSSLRANEKLFF. CDR3 DNA sequence: TGTGCCTGGAGTAGTTTGAGGGCTAATGAAAAACTGTTTTTT.

This rearrangement joins TRBV11-3 to TRBJ2-2, with TRBD1 identical over 7 bases. V lost 6 bases, J lost 2 bases, and 9 bases stayed unmatched. The germline CDR1 and CDR2 sequences are SGHNT and YENEEA. The CDR3 contains 16 residues. In DNA form, the CDR3 reads TGTGCCAGCAGGACAGGGCCTACCCTCAACACCGGGGAGCTGTTTTTT. As protein: CASRTGPTLNTGELFF.

The J gene is TRBJ1-2, the V gene TRBV7-9, with D perhaps matching TRBD1 (5 bases). This CDR3 region has 16 residues. Germline V CDR1 and CDR2: SEHNR, FQNEAQ (reference sequence). The V and J ends lost 3 bases and 6 bases respectively, with 20 bases between them. The CDR3: CASSFGGIRELHGYTF. CDR3 in DNA: TGTGCCAGCAGCTTCGGGGGTATCCGGGAGCTACATGGCTACACCTTC. The full variable domain, with the rest looked up from reference TRBV7-9 and TRBJ1-2, is DTGVSQNPRHKITKRGQNVTFRCDPISEHNRLYWYRQTLGQGPEFLTYFQNEAQLEKSRLLSDRFSAERPKGSFSTLEIQRTEQGDSAMYLCASSFGGIRELHGYTFGSGTRLTVV.

The chain uses TRBV9 and TRBJ2-1; a weak D match, TRBD2 (5 bases). The V end was cut by 0 bases, the J end by 2 bases, with 12 bases between. The CDR3 contains 16 residues. CDR1 is SGDLS and CDR2 is YYNGEE in the germline V gene. The CDR3 here is CASSVGVGGAYNEQFF. In DNA, the CDR3 is TGTGCCAGCAGCGTAGGAGTAGGAGGCGCCTACAATGAGCAGTTCTTC.

The rearrangement joins TRBV28 to TRBJ1-5; 7 bases fit TRBD1. This CDR3 region has 16 residues. The V segment lost 5 bases and the J segment 1 base; nucleotides outside the gene matches: 8. In germline, CDR1 is MDHEN, CDR2 SYDVKM. CDR3 residues: CASSPRSRGSNQPQHF. CDR3 nucleotide sequence: TGTGCCAGCAGTCCTCGAAGCAGGGGGAGCAATCAGCCCCAGCATTTT.

The chain links TRBV7-9 to TRBJ1-1; D perhaps matches TRBD1 (5 bases). V lost 5 bases, J lost 1 base, and 17 bases lay in between. Germline V gene sequence: CDR1 SEHNR, CDR2 FQNEAQ (reference sequence). The CDR3 loop spans 16 amino acids. The CDR3 DNA reads as TGTGCCAGCAGCCAAACGACTGGGCAGGGGAACACTGAAGCTTTCTTT. This translates into CASSQTTGQGNTEAFF. Full variable domain (rest looked up from reference TRBV7-9 and TRBJ1-1): DTGVSQNPRHKITKRGQNVTFRCDPISEHNRLYWYRQTLGQGPEFLTYFQNEAQLEKSRLLSDRFSAERPKGSFSTLEIQRTEQGDSAMYLCASSQTTGQGNTEAFFGQGTRLTVV.